These 21 T cell receptor beta chains were all obtained from the same sample, sequenced in a study of cytomegalovirus exposure and HLA in healthy donors (TCRdb year 2017). The method was the immunoSEQ multiplex PCR assay. TCRdb re-hosts the immuneACCESS table, in-frame sequences only. Its copies lack some clones; in the studies checked, an unresolved V gene accounts for under half of them, and the cause for the rest is not known. The table for this sample lists about 360,000 clones; more than 80% of them were counted only once. Clones ranked in the top ten supply 0.83% of the sample. Sequencing used PBMCs. All receptors derive from a woman aged 18-30 years in good health and CMV-seronegative.

The J gene is TRBJ1-2, the V gene TRBV30; 10 bases match TRBD1. The trim removed 4 bases at V and 12 bases at J, leaving 14 bases unmatched. CDR3 size: 14 residues. Germline V lookup: CDR1 GTSNPN, CDR2 SVGIG (reference sequence). The CDR3 is CAWNPGTGALIDTF. The CDR3 nucleotides read TGTGCCTGGAACCCCGGGACAGGGGCCCTCATTGACACCTTC.

The chain links TRBV18 to TRBJ2-2; 9 bases are shared with TRBD1. The CDR3 extends over 16 amino acids. The germline CDR1 and CDR2 sequences are KGHSH and LQKENI. J lost 4 bases, V lost 1 base, and 4 bases had no gene match. The CDR3 region has the DNA TGTGCCAGCTCACCACTCGGACAGGGGAGCACCGGGGAGCTGTTTTTT. Protein sequence: CASSPLGQGSTGELFF.

This clone has more than one count but fewer than ten. DNA for the CDR3: TGTGCCAGTAGTATGGGAGAGTTTGGCTACACCTTC. It specifies CASSMGEFGYTF. The chain uses TRBV19 and TRBJ1-2; D not certain. The V gene lost 3 bases and the J gene lost 7 bases, with 9 bases spanning the gap. This CDR3 is 12 amino acids long. Germline V gene sequence: CDR1 LNHDA, CDR2 SQIVND (reference sequence).

This clone was seen a single time. The chain uses TRBV14 and TRBJ1-1; unclear D gene. Trimming took off 1 base at V and 1 base at J, with 10 bases between the two ends. This CDR3 contains 15 residues. Looked up from germline, CDR1 is SGHDN and CDR2 is FVKESK. DNA for the CDR3: TGTGCCAGCAGCCAAGTAGAACGTTGGAACACTGAAGCTTTCTTT. It yields the protein CASSQVERWNTEAFF.

This chain joins TRBV29-1 and TRBJ2-1; 9 nucleotides match TRBD2. V was pared by 8 bases and J by 4 bases, with 9 bases of the junction left unmatched. The length of the CDR3 is 14 residues. The germline V gene has CDR1 SQVTM and CDR2 ANQGSEA. Here the CDR3 DNA reads TGCAGCCAAATAAGACTAGCGGATTACAATGAGCAGTTCTTC. It specifies CSQIRLADYNEQFF.

This chain links TRBV7-6 with TRBJ2-1, with 9 bases that match TRBD2. Germline loops: CDR1 SGHVS, CDR2 FNYEAQ. The length of the CDR3 is 17 residues. Trimming removed 5 bases from V and 5 bases from J; junction bases left unmatched: 13. As DNA, the CDR3 is TGTGCCAGCAGCCTACGACTAGAGCGGGAGGTCGACAATGAGCAGTTCTTC. This encodes CASSLRLEREVDNEQFF.

The chain has TRBV5-4 and TRBJ2-6, with D perhaps matching TRBD2 (5 bases). The CDR3 has 19 residues. In germline, CDR1 is SGHNT, CDR2 YYREEE (reference sequence). The V and J ends lost 1 base and 0 bases respectively, with 17 bases between them. CDR3 sequence: CASSLRLTRRDSGANVLTF. The CDR3 DNA follows: TGTGCCAGCAGCTTGCGTTTAACCCGCCGGGACTCTGGGGCCAACGTCCTGACTTTC. Full variable domain (outside the CDR3, taken from reference TRBV5-4 and TRBJ2-6): ETGVTQSPTHLIKTRGQQVTLRCSSQSGHNTVSWYQQALGQGPQFIFQYYREEENGRGNFPPRFSGLQFPNYSSELNVNALELDDSALYLCASSLRLTRRDSGANVLTFGAGSRLTVL.

The CDR3 DNA reads TGTGCCAGCAGCTTATTGGGACAGGGGGCTGGGGCCAACGTCCTGACTTTC. It encodes CASSLLGQGAGANVLTF. This sequence joins TRBV7-9 and TRBJ2-6; TRBD1 agrees at 11 bases. CDR3 length equals 17 residues. Trimming took 2 bases from V and 2 from J; bases not matched to a gene: 2. The germline V gene encodes CDR1 SEHNR and CDR2 FQNEAQ (reference sequence).

As DNA, the CDR3 is TGTGCCAGCGGCCGTCTGGGACAGACGTTGCAAGAGACCCAGTACTTC. Amino acid sequence: CASGRLGQTLQETQYF. The V and J genes are TRBV18 and TRBJ2-5, with TRBD1 identical over 7 bases. The CDR3 covers 16 residues. V shed 8 bases, J shed 2 bases, and the junction held 14 bases outside the gene matches. Germline V gene sequence: CDR1 KGHSH, CDR2 LQKENI.

To note about this clone: Other DNA sequences within the sample encode an identical CDR3. J is TRBJ1-1 and V is TRBV30, with D possibly TRBD1 on 5 matching bases. V lost 0 bases to trimming and J lost 2 bases, with 13 bases between them. Per germline, CDR1 GTSNPN and CDR2 SVGIG (reference sequence). The CDR3 spans 15 residues. CDR3 protein: CAWSVLTGRNTEAFF. Written as DNA, the CDR3 is TGTGCCTGGAGTGTGCTTACAGGTCGCAACACTGAAGCTTTCTTT.

The chain couples TRBV2 to TRBJ1-5; D perhaps matches TRBD1 (5 bases). This CDR3 is built from 14 residues. Trimming removed 6 bases from V and 9 bases from J, with 18 bases in between. The germline V gene has CDR1 SNHLY and CDR2 FYNNEI. This CDR3 reads CASRGGGTRGPQHF. For the CDR3, the DNA is TGTGCCAGCAGGGGCGGGGGGACCCGCGGGCCCCAGCATTTT.

The DNA of the CDR3 is TGCGCCAGCAGCTTGGGGCTAGCGGGACCCTACGGGAGGGCCAAAAACATTCAGTACTTC. This translates into CASSLGLAGPYGRAKNIQYF. V is TRBV5-1 and J is TRBJ2-4; 9 bases fit TRBD2. V lost 0 bases, J lost 1 base, and 14 bases stayed unmatched. Germline values: CDR1 SGHRS, CDR2 YFSETQ. This CDR3 has 20 amino acids.

CDR3 nucleotides: TGTGCCAGCAGTCCCGGGACAGGGGGCAAAAACATTCAGTACTTC. Encoded protein: CASSPGTGGKNIQYF. This chain joins TRBV6-6 and TRBJ2-4, with 11 bases matching TRBD1. The CDR3 loop spans 15 amino acids. The junction had 3 bases not matched to a gene; V was cut back by 5 bases and J by 3 bases. Germline V gene data show CDR1 as MNHNY and CDR2 as SVGAGI (reference sequence).

This clone was found once. The V call is TRBV30, the J call TRBJ2-1, with 9 nucleotides matching TRBD2. The CDR3 consists of 11 residues. Germline CDR1 GTSNPN, CDR2 SVGIG (reference sequence). Losses at the gene ends were 5 bases for V and 12 bases for J; bases not matched to a gene: 5. CDR3 coding DNA: TGTGCCTGGTCTAAAGCGGGGGGGCAGTTCTTC. It yields the protein CAWSKAGGQFF.

This clone was seen a single time. The chain combines TRBV7-9 with TRBJ2-5; D may be TRBD2 (5 bases). Germline V lookup: CDR1 SEHNR, CDR2 FQNEAQ (reference sequence). V was trimmed by 5 bases and J by 4 bases, leaving 23 bases between them. The CDR3 runs to 17 residues. In DNA, the CDR3 is TGTGCCAGCAGCGCCCGGTCGGGTTGGGAGACTCCAGAGACCCAGTACTTC. Encoded protein: CASSARSGWETPETQYF.

This clone was observed once. The CDR3, as DNA: TGTGCCAGCAGCGTAGGATGGTCAGCGGCTAGCACAGATACGCAGTATTTT. Protein sequence: CASSVGWSAASTDTQYF. The chain employs TRBV9 and TRBJ2-3, with a tentative D call TRBD2 (5 bases). This CDR3 is 17 amino acids long. Germline values: CDR1 SGDLS, CDR2 YYNGEE. V gave up 0 bases and J gave up 0 bases, with 14 bases separating them.

The genes are TRBV28 and TRBJ1-6; D remains ambiguous. Germline V CDR1 and CDR2: MDHEN, SYDVKM. This CDR3 comprises 15 residues. V was cut by 3 bases and J by 0 bases, with 6 bases left in between. The CDR3 region has the DNA TGTGCCAGCAGTTTTGATAGCTCCTATAATTCACCCCTCCACTTT. It translates to CASSFDSSYNSPLHF.

The chain recombines TRBV27 with TRBJ2-7; tentative D call: TRBD1 (6 bases). Germline CDR1 is MNHEY and CDR2 is SMNVEV (reference sequence). The CDR3 spans 12 residues. Trimming stripped 6 bases from V and 5 bases from J, with 11 bases between. The CDR3 DNA reads as TGTGCCAGCAGCCAACAGGGCCACGAGCAGTACTTC. Translating gives CASSQQGHEQYF.

This chain links TRBV5-1 with TRBJ2-1; 13 nucleotides line up with TRBD2. CDR1 is SGHRS and CDR2 is YFSETQ in the germline V gene. The CDR3 covers 19 residues. J was trimmed by 0 bases and V by 0 bases; bases with no gene match: 6. In DNA form, the CDR3 reads TGCGCCAGCAGCTTGGGACTAGCGGGAGGTCGGAGCTCCTACAATGAGCAGTTCTTC. Amino acids: CASSLGLAGGRSSYNEQFF.

This clone appeared once. The chain carries TRBV27 and TRBJ2-7; the D gene is possibly TRBD1 (6 bases). CDR1 and CDR2 from the germline V gene are MNHEY and SMNVEV (reference sequence). The CDR3 contains 14 residues. V lost 5 bases, J lost 4 bases, and 15 bases lay in between. The CDR3 protein is CASSAGTLGYEQYF. CDR3 nucleotides: TGTGCCAGCAGTGCCGGGACATTAGGTTACGAGCAGTACTTC.

The chain has TRBV30 and TRBJ1-4, with TRBD1 matching over 8 bases. Looked up from germline, CDR1 is GTSNPN and CDR2 is SVGIG (reference sequence). V dropped 0 bases and J dropped 5; count of bases not matched to a gene: 2. CDR3 length: 14 residues. CDR3 protein: CAWSVQGGNEKLFF. The CDR3 coding sequence is TGTGCCTGGAGTGTACAGGGGGGGAATGAAAAACTGTTTTTT.